This T cell receptor beta chain was obtained from a study of T-cell reconstitution after alpha-beta-depleted transplantation in children. There are 15 residues in the CDR3. With V trimmed by 4 bases and J by 3 bases, 5 bases remained unmatched. CDR1 and CDR2 (germline): SGHVS, FQNEAQ. Unique molecular identifiers were built into the TCRbeta library. Each CDR3 protein is one row after TCRdb ran MiXCR on the PCR reads. The repertoire holds approximately 270,000 distinct CDR3 sequences, roughly a quarter seen once, with 4% to 5.5% in the top ten. This sequence was found in a female patient between 2 and 15 years old who had a stem cell transplant for congenital amegakaryocytic thrombocytopenia, so the T cells may come from the graft donor. The specimen comprised PBMCs, mostly from graft donor cells, sampled 360 days after TCRalphabeta/CD19-depleted stem cell transplant. The chain is built from TRBV7-8 and TRBJ2-3, with TRBD2 identical over 9 bases. CDR3 sequence (DNA): TGTGCCAGCAGCTCCAGCGGGAGGATGACAGATACGCAGTATTTT. Amino acids: CASSSSGRMTDTQYF.